The clone carrying this T cell receptor beta chain was seen a few times. Its target is not known. Alongside a J-beta primer mix, a sample-barcoded 5' primer served in a second PCR lasting roughly 7 to 11 cycles. TCRdb used MiXCR to reprocess the 5' RACE reads, holding one entry per CDR3 protein. Here the sample spans around 1,000,000 distinct CDR3 sequences, under 30% being singletons. This record belongs to a study of blood T cells in healthy people across ages. Study findings and constraints: Calculation of diversity from one million T cells yielded estimates considered to be underestimates. Unsorted PBMCs prevented conclusive naive versus antigen-experienced comparison.

Germline CDR1 MGHDK, CDR2 SYGVNS. This CDR3 has 15 residues. The V and J ends lost 4 bases and 4 bases respectively, with 11 bases between them. The data also belong to a second study, concerning T cells of mothers and their children. That paper adds: The output of TCR recombination is shaped by thymic selection similarly in related and unrelated pairs.

J is TRBJ2-6 and V is TRBV25-1; no firm D call. Sequenced: blood. The TCR was taken from a girl aged 2-10 years in good health. The DNA of the CDR3 is TGTGCCAGCAGTGCTGGGTTGGTCGGGGCCAACGTCCTGACTTTC. Translating it yields CASSAGLVGANVLTF. Combining the CDR3 with reference TRBV25-1 and TRBJ2-6 gives the whole variable domain EADIYQTPRYLVIGTGKKITLECSQTMGHDKMYWYQQDPGMELHLIHYSYGVNSTEKGDLSSESTVSRIRTEHFPLTLESARPSHTSQYLCASSAGLVGANVLTFGAGSRLTVL.